This is a list of T cell receptor beta chains from one sample in a study of shared clonotypes between healthy human individuals. Profiling relied on immunoSEQ multiplex PCR, and the TCRdb table lists in-frame clones only, not all of them. The sample includes hundreds of thousands of clones, roughly 70% of them seen just once. Sequencing used memory CD4+ T cells sorted from blood. Source of these receptors: a woman in her thirties in good health. Both conserved end residues are part of each CDR3. The order of the fields is clone size, V gene, D gene, J gene, CDR3 DNA, CDR3 protein. The D gene is left open where the match is weak. Where a row states a size, it is once, few, many or the class of an expanded clone; other rows omit it.

clone_size: .
v_call: TRBV13
d_call: TRBD1
j_call: TRBJ1-4
cdr3_nt: TGTGCCAGCAGCTTAGGTGACAGGGACAATGAAAAACTGTTTTTT
cdr3_aa: CASSLGDRDNEKLFF

clone_size: few
v_call: TRBV21-1
d_call: .
j_call: TRBJ2-7
cdr3_nt: TGTGCCAGCAGCAAAGCGCTCAATTTAGACTACGAGCAGTACTTC
cdr3_aa: CASSKALNLDYEQYF

clone_size: .
v_call: TRBV4-1
d_call: .
j_call: TRBJ2-2
cdr3_nt: TGCGCCAGCAGCCAACACCGCGACTCGAACACCGGGGAGCTGTTTTTT
cdr3_aa: CASSQHRDSNTGELFF

clone_size: .
v_call: TRBV28
d_call: .
j_call: TRBJ1-4
cdr3_nt: TGTGCCAGCACCTCGACGGGTGAAAAACTGTTTTTT
cdr3_aa: CASTSTGEKLFF

clone_size: .
v_call: TRBV10-3
d_call: .
j_call: TRBJ2-2
cdr3_nt: TGTGCCATCTCTACAGGGACCACCGGGGAGCTGTTTTTT
cdr3_aa: CAISTGTTGELFF

clone_size: .
v_call: TRBV11-2
d_call: TRBD2
j_call: TRBJ2-7
cdr3_nt: TGTGCCAGCAGCTTAAGCCTAGCGGGAGTCTACGAGCAGTACTTC
cdr3_aa: CASSLSLAGVYEQYF

clone_size: once
v_call: TRBV6-1
d_call: TRBD1
j_call: TRBJ1-4
cdr3_nt: TGTGCCAGCAGTGAAGCCCCGGACAGGGATGTTCTTTTT
cdr3_aa: CASSEAPDRDVLF

clone_size: .
v_call: TRBV30
d_call: TRBD1
j_call: TRBJ1-4
cdr3_nt: TGTGCCTGGAGTCAGACAGGGTCTAATGAAAAACTGTTTTTT
cdr3_aa: CAWSQTGSNEKLFF

clone_size: .
v_call: TRBV18
d_call: .
j_call: TRBJ2-2
cdr3_nt: TGTGCCAGCTCACCACCGTTGGGCCAGGGCCCCGGGGAGCTGTTTTTT
cdr3_aa: CASSPPLGQGPGELFF

clone_size: .
v_call: TRBV28
d_call: .
j_call: TRBJ2-7
cdr3_nt: TGTGCCAGCAGTTCATCCGGGACCCGAATGGACGAGCAGTACTTC
cdr3_aa: CASSSSGTRMDEQYF

clone_size: .
v_call: TRBV5-4
d_call: TRBD1
j_call: TRBJ1-1
cdr3_nt: TGTGCCAGCAGCTCGCTGACAGGGTTGAACACTGAAGCTTTCTTT
cdr3_aa: CASSSLTGLNTEAFF

clone_size: .
v_call: TRBV11-2
d_call: TRBD1
j_call: TRBJ2-2
cdr3_nt: TGTGCCAGCAGCTTACCTCAGGGGGCTGGGAGAGACGGGGAGCTGTTTTTT
cdr3_aa: CASSLPQGAGRDGELFF

clone_size: .
v_call: TRBV5-1
d_call: TRBD2
j_call: TRBJ2-5
cdr3_nt: TGCGCCAGCAGCCCCCCGGGACTAGCGGAACAGACCCAGTACTTC
cdr3_aa: CASSPPGLAEQTQYF

clone_size: .
v_call: TRBV25-1
d_call: .
j_call: TRBJ1-1
cdr3_nt: TGTGCCTCAAGACACCCGAACACTGAAGCTTTCTTT
cdr3_aa: CASRHPNTEAFF

clone_size: .
v_call: TRBV27
d_call: TRBD2
j_call: TRBJ2-1
cdr3_nt: TGTGCCAGCAGTTTCCGAGGACTAGCCTTCTTC
cdr3_aa: CASSFRGLAFF

clone_size: once
v_call: TRBV6-1
d_call: TRBD2
j_call: TRBJ2-1
cdr3_nt: TGTGCCAGCAGTGACAGGACTAGCGGGAGGGCCAATGAGCAGTTCTTC
cdr3_aa: CASSDRTSGRANEQFF

clone_size: .
v_call: TRBV11-2
d_call: .
j_call: TRBJ1-1
cdr3_nt: TGTGCCAGCAGCGACATCAGGGCGGGCACTGAAGCTTTCTTT
cdr3_aa: CASSDIRAGTEAFF

clone_size: .
v_call: TRBV6-4
d_call: .
j_call: TRBJ1-2
cdr3_nt: TGTGCCAGCAGAGACACGACGGTAGTGGGTGGCTACACCTTC
cdr3_aa: CASRDTTVVGGYTF

clone_size: few
v_call: TRBV10-3
d_call: .
j_call: TRBJ2-7
cdr3_nt: TGTGCCATCAGTGAATCTCCGGGCTACGAGCAGTACTTC
cdr3_aa: CAISESPGYEQYF

clone_size: once
v_call: TRBV6-6
d_call: TRBD1
j_call: TRBJ1-2
cdr3_nt: TGTGCCAGCAACCACAGGGGATATGGCTACACCTTC
cdr3_aa: CASNHRGYGYTF

clone_size: .
v_call: TRBV10-2
d_call: TRBD2
j_call: TRBJ2-3
cdr3_nt: TGCGCCAGCCGGGGGGGGAATACATACACAGATACGCAGTATTTT
cdr3_aa: CASRGGNTYTDTQYF

clone_size: .
v_call: TRBV6-1
d_call: TRBD1
j_call: TRBJ1-5
cdr3_nt: TGTGCCAGCAGTGGGGAGGACAGGGGGCGGCTTCTTAGCAATCAGCCCCAGCATTTT
cdr3_aa: CASSGEDRGRLLSNQPQHF

clone_size: .
v_call: TRBV7-2
d_call: TRBD1
j_call: TRBJ2-2
cdr3_nt: TGTGCCAGCAGCTTAGCGGGACAGGGTCTCGGCGGGGAGCTGTTTTTT
cdr3_aa: CASSLAGQGLGGELFF

clone_size: .
v_call: TRBV5-1
d_call: TRBD1
j_call: TRBJ1-1
cdr3_nt: TGCGCCAGCAGCCTGGGACAGGTTACTGAAGCTTTCTTT
cdr3_aa: CASSLGQVTEAFF

clone_size: .
v_call: TRBV28
d_call: TRBD1
j_call: TRBJ1-4
cdr3_nt: TGTGCCAGCAGTGCAGGGACAGCCAGGGATGAAAAACTGTTTTTT
cdr3_aa: CASSAGTARDEKLFF

clone_size: once
v_call: TRBV29-1
d_call: TRBD2
j_call: TRBJ2-1
cdr3_nt: TGCAGCATAAGGACTAGCGACAATGAGCAGTTCTTC
cdr3_aa: CSIRTSDNEQFF

clone_size: .
v_call: TRBV30
d_call: .
j_call: TRBJ2-5
cdr3_nt: TGTGCCTGGAGTGCCCCCGTAGGACAAGAGACCCAGTACTTC
cdr3_aa: CAWSAPVGQETQYF

clone_size: .
v_call: TRBV27
d_call: .
j_call: TRBJ2-1
cdr3_nt: TGTGCCAGCCCAATACTTCGCGGGACCCAGAGCTCCTACAATGAGCAGTTCTTC
cdr3_aa: CASPILRGTQSSYNEQFF

clone_size: few
v_call: TRBV29-1
d_call: .
j_call: TRBJ2-3
cdr3_nt: TGCAGCTCCCGGACAGGGAGGGCCGATACGCAGTATTTT
cdr3_aa: CSSRTGRADTQYF

clone_size: .
v_call: TRBV5-4
d_call: .
j_call: TRBJ1-1
cdr3_nt: TGTGCCAGCAGCCGCGCCCAGGGGGAAGCTTTCTTT
cdr3_aa: CASSRAQGEAFF

clone_size: .
v_call: TRBV6-6
d_call: TRBD1
j_call: TRBJ2-7
cdr3_nt: TGTGCCAGCAGGTGGACAGGGGAACCCTACGAGCAGTACTTC
cdr3_aa: CASRWTGEPYEQYF

clone_size: many
v_call: TRBV10-2
d_call: TRBD2
j_call: TRBJ2-6
cdr3_nt: TGCGCCAGCAGCGAGCTACTAGCGGGAGTCTTTGGGGCCAACGTCCTGACTTTC
cdr3_aa: CASSELLAGVFGANVLTF